This T cell receptor (beta chain) was profiled in a study of blood T cell repertoires in COVID-19. Study-wide context: Sites across the United States, Italy and Spain contributed samples from acute and convalescent COVID-19.

V lost 4 bases and J lost 0, with 13 bases in between. Germline CDR1 reads SQVTM; CDR2 reads ANQGSEA. This CDR3 spans 14 amino acids. Source study methods: Counts of nucleated cells, estimated from reference gene primer amplification, were obtained. The repertoire was sequenced with immunoSEQ multiplex PCR; TCRdb's copy has only in-frame clones and lacks some. V and J calls and clone size are as listed in that table; D and trimming were resolved from the DNA. The data show about 22,000 clones, 89% seen once. The gene calls are TRBV29-1 and TRBJ2-7, with D hard to call. This TCR was sampled from a human donor with active COVID-19. The donor label of this sample is uncertain. Sequenced input: peripheral blood. The CDR3 DNA is TGCAGCGTTGTGCCTGGTAAGAGCTCCTACGAGCAGTACTTC. Translation: CSVVPGKSSYEQYF.